This T cell receptor (beta chain) was captured by sequencing in a study of shared clonotypes between healthy human individuals. Germline V gene data show CDR1 as LNHDA and CDR2 as SQIVND (reference sequence). The CDR3 spans 12 residues. Deletions cut 7 bases from V and 5 bases from J, with 11 bases between. Profiled with immunoSEQ multiplex PCR; TCRdb holds only in-frame clones, not every one. The repertoire has over a million clones, 95% to 99% of them found once; the top ten carry around 0.45%. This chain connects TRBV19 to TRBJ2-5; D remains unclear. This TCR was sampled from a man aged 30 to 39 in good health. Sequencing input: naive CD4+ T cells sorted from blood. The subset is: CD45RA+ positively selected. The CDR3 loop is CASIGESETQYF. Written as DNA, the CDR3 is TGTGCCAGTATTGGAGAGTCGGAGACCCAGTACTTC. Using reference TRBV19 and TRBJ2-5 for the parts outside the CDR3, the full variable domain is DGGITQSPKYLFRKEGQNVTLSCEQNLNHDAMYWYRQDPGQGLRLIYYSQIVNDFQKGDIAEGYSVSREKKESFPLTVTSAQKNPTAFYLCASIGESETQYFGPGTRLLVL.